The TCR beta chain under discussion was sequenced for a study of cytomegalovirus exposure and HLA in healthy donors. Study as a whole: For the approximately 400 genotyped donors, 80% to 90% fell within the Caucasian-associated ancestry cluster.

About this clone: No antigen is known for it.

Germline lookup yields CDR1 SGHDT and CDR2 YYEEEE. Deletions cut 5 bases from V and 5 bases from J, with 8 bases between. This CDR3 is built from 11 residues. Primers for the PCR totalled 60 Vbeta and 13 Jbeta. Here immunoSEQ multiplex PCR was the method, and the copy in TCRdb shows in-frame clones only, minus some. The specimen's table records 30,000 to 35,000 clones. Findings and caveats of the study: Diagnosis of cytomegalovirus status made by the classifier reportedly showed high specificity and sensitivity. The listing of 150 or so TCR beta chains classed them as cytomegalovirus-associated. Equally common other TCR beta chains were less clonally expanded than HLA-associated ones, a later analysis found.

The clonotype was recovered from a woman aged 35 to 49 in good health and CMV-seropositive. The sample was PBMCs. The chain recombines TRBV5-6 with TRBJ2-7, with D unclear. In DNA, the CDR3 is TGTGCCAGCAGTACACAGCACGAGCAGTACTTC. Amino acids: CASSTQHEQYF.